This section outlines one T cell receptor beta chain sequence together with its context. The source of the sample is a study of blood T cell repertoires in COVID-19. Across the whole study: Samples taken during acute and convalescent COVID-19 were collected in the United States, Italy and Spain. PBMCs, B-cell-depleted T cells, or T cells were the source of the cDNA or gDNA that made up the material.

Original processing notes: The authors estimated nucleated cell counts from reference gene primer amplification. Profiling relied on immunoSEQ multiplex PCR, and the TCRdb table lists in-frame clones only, not all of them. The DNA gave D and trimming, while V, J and clone size come from that table. The data hold about 180,000 clones, with roughly nine tenths observed a single time. Those enrolled, adults aged about 18 to 89 years, came from fewer than 25 US areas. The V gene lost 3 bases and the J gene lost 5 bases, with 13 bases spanning the gap. The CDR3 is 13 amino acids. CDR1 is DFQATT and CDR2 is SNEGSKA in the germline V gene (reference sequence).

The chain combines TRBV20-1 with TRBJ2-5, with D unclear. The sequence came from a woman in her forties with acute COVID-19. The source material was PBMCs or T cells enriched from blood (not recorded which). The CDR3 DNA follows: TGCAGTGCTAGTAAGCCCCCTACGGAGACCCAGTACTTC. Protein sequence: CSASKPPTETQYF.